This TCR beta chain was captured in a study of blood T cells in healthy people across ages. V was shortened by 3 bases and J by 2 bases, with 14 bases between the two germline ends. The CDR3 has 15 residues. Germline CDR1 is ENHRY and CDR2 is SYGVKD. The authors ran a second PCR of 7 to 11 cycles using a sample-barcoded 5' primer and a J-beta primer mix. A single record per CDR3 protein comes from TCRdb applying MiXCR to the 5' RACE reads. The sample gives fewer than 2,000,000 distinct CDR3 sequences, about two fifths of which show up once; roughly 23% is in the top ten. The sequencing sample was made of blood. This rearrangement joins TRBV10-3 to TRBJ2-7, with D hard to call. This receptor was identified in a human donor in good health. The CDR3 DNA is TGTGCCATCAGTGACTCTTTGACTCCCCCCTACGAGCAGTACTTC. It yields the protein CAISDSLTPPYEQYF.